Presented here are 32 T cell receptor beta chains from one specimen sequenced in a study of T cells in Graves' hyperthyroidism and ophthalmopathy. Using RNA transcripts as the source, TCR beta CDR3 regions were amplified. TCR CDR3 underwent first-round RT-PCR with the HTBI primer set. TCRdb re-analysed the multiplex PCR reads in MiXCR, keeping a single row per CDR3 protein. The data hold some 580,000 distinct CDR3 sequences, with roughly 15% observed a single time. Sequencing used blood. Receptors originate from a woman in her 40s with Graves' ophthalmopathy.

This clonotype was picked up a small number of times. Given a much more abundant clone one base away, this may be a read error. Since the CDR3 does not end with the conserved phenylalanine or tryptophan, this likely comes from a read error. The rearrangement links TRBV28 to TRBJ1-2; 9 positions match TRBD1. V was clipped by 10 bases and J by 6 bases; unmatched bases: 6. Germline loops: CDR1 MDHEN, CDR2 SYDVKM. The CDR3 is made up of 12 amino acids. The CDR3 region has the DNA TGTGCCACACAGGGGGCAGCAAATGGCTACACCCTC. Translation: CATQGAANGYTL.

This clonotype was recorded at least ten times. V gene TRBV12-3 or TRBV12-4 combines with J gene TRBJ2-1; D is perhaps TRBD2 (7 bases). V was cut by 4 bases and J by 10 bases, with 11 bases left in between. This CDR3 region has 12 residues. CDR3 sequence: CASSSGGSEQFF. The CDR3 DNA follows: TGTGCCAGCAGTTCGGGGGGCTCAGAGCAGTTCTTC.

The V and J genes are TRBV20-1 and TRBJ1-5; TRBD1 aligns across 8 bases. V gave up 0 bases and J gave up 0 bases; unmatched junction bases: 7. Germline-derived CDR1 and CDR2 are DFQATT and SNEGSKA (reference sequence). The length of the CDR3 is 17 residues. DNA of the CDR3: TGCAGTGCTAGAGACGGAATGACAGGGGATAGCAATCAGCCCCAGCATTTT. Its translation is CSARDGMTGDSNQPQHF.

This clonotype was recorded at least ten times. The J gene is TRBJ1-6, the V gene TRBV2; D ambiguous. The CDR3 extends over 15 amino acids. With 2 bases removed from V and 7 bases from J, the gap between germline ends came to 12 bases. Germline CDR1 SNHLY, CDR2 FYNNEI. The CDR3 loop is CASSEMSQGNSPLHF. For the CDR3, the DNA is TGTGCCAGCAGTGAAATGTCGCAAGGGAATTCACCCCTCCACTTT.

This clonotype was found many times. CDR3 sequence reads: CASSLGLAGPYNEQFF. The CDR3 region has the DNA TGTGCCAGCAGCCTCGGACTAGCGGGACCCTACAATGAGCAGTTCTTC. The chain carries TRBV11-2 and TRBJ2-1; the match to TRBD2 covers 12 bases. CDR3 length: 16 residues. J was trimmed by 2 bases and V by 5 bases; bases with no gene match: 4. Germline V gene sequence: CDR1 SGHAT, CDR2 FQNNGV.

This clonotype occurred many times. The chain has TRBV7-2 and TRBJ2-1; the D gene is possibly TRBD2 (5 bases). With 2 bases removed from V and 2 bases from J, the gap between germline ends came to 13 bases. CDR3 size: 16 residues. The V gene's germline CDR1 is SGHTA and CDR2 FQGNSA. The CDR3 DNA follows: TGTGCCAGCAGCTTAAGGCGGGCCGCCACCTACAATGAGCAGTTCTTC. Translation: CASSLRRAATYNEQFF.

The rearrangement uses TRBV7-2 and TRBJ2-1; D remains ambiguous. The germline V and J ends were trimmed by 5 bases and 15 bases, with 20 bases remaining between them. CDR3 length equals 13 residues. Germline values: CDR1 SGHTA, CDR2 FQGNSA. CDR3 coding DNA: TGTGCCAGCAGCCGACTTGCTCTAGGGAAGCGGTTCTTC. Translated: CASSRLALGKRFF.

This chain links TRBV7-8 with TRBJ1-6; D not resolved. The CDR3 has 11 amino acids. Germline-derived CDR1 and CDR2 are SGHVS and FQNEAQ. The ends were cut back, 1 base at V and 13 bases at J, with 5 bases in the middle. CDR3 nucleotides: TGTGCCAGCAGCTTAGGAGGCCCCCTCCACTTT. It is translated as CASSLGGPLHF.

This chain links TRBV20-1 with TRBJ1-4; tentative D call: TRBD1 (5 bases). Germline V lookup: CDR1 DFQATT, CDR2 SNEGSKA (reference sequence). Trimming removed 0 bases at V and 5 bases at J, with 13 bases between. The CDR3 has 15 amino acids. As DNA, the CDR3 is TGCAGTGCTAGAGATCAGCCGGGGACGAATGAAAAACTGTTTTTT. Translating it yields CSARDQPGTNEKLFF.

The chain uses TRBV9 and TRBJ2-7, with 9 positions matching TRBD2. The CDR3 is 18 residues long. Per germline, CDR1 SGDLS and CDR2 YYNGEE. V shed 0 bases and J 2 bases; nucleotides not matched to a gene: 12. The CDR3 bases are TGTGCCAGCAGCGTAGCAGCCGACAAGACTAGCGGTCCCTACGAGCAGTACTTC. Amino acid sequence: CASSVAADKTSGPYEQYF.

For this clonotype: A much larger clone differs from this one at a single base, so this may be a read error. CDR3 protein: CASSFWTGGEAQYF. CDR3 bases: TGTGCCAGCAGTTTTTGGACAGGGGGGGAGGCCCAGTACTTC. The V call is TRBV28, the J call TRBJ2-5, with TRBD1 matching over 10 bases. The CDR3 length is 14 residues. Trimming cost V 3 bases and J 9 bases; bases outside gene matches: 7. CDR1 is MDHEN and CDR2 is SYDVKM in the germline V gene.

This clonotype was seen repeatedly, ten times or more. V and J are TRBV28 and TRBJ1-1, with 10 bases lining up with TRBD1. Looked up from germline, CDR1 is MDHEN and CDR2 is SYDVKM. V lost 7 bases to trimming and J lost 0 bases; unmatched junction nucleotides: 11. This CDR3 has 17 residues. This CDR3 reads CASTAWGQGLMNTEAFF. The DNA of the CDR3 is TGTGCCAGCACCGCATGGGGACAGGGGCTAATGAACACTGAAGCTTTCTTT.

This clonotype was seen many times. The rearrangement uses TRBV5-1 and TRBJ2-2; 14 nucleotides match TRBD2. Germline V gives CDR1 SGHRS, CDR2 YFSETQ. CDR3 length: 16 amino acids. V trimming: 3 bases; J trimming: 5 bases; junction bases outside the gene matches: 3. CDR3 loop: CASSSRTSGRTGELFF. The CDR3 DNA is TGCGCCAGCAGCTCCCGGACTAGCGGGAGGACCGGGGAGCTGTTTTTT.

This clonotype turned up a few times. The chain joins TRBV6-2 or TRBV6-3 to TRBJ2-5, with 7 bases that match TRBD2. CDR3 length equals 11 residues. From germline, CDR1 is MNHEY and CDR2 SVGEGT. Trimming took 2 bases from V and 9 from J; bases not matched to a gene: 0. The CDR3 DNA follows: TGTGCCAGCAGTTACCGGGGGGCCCAGTACTTC. This codes for CASSYRGAQYF.

This clonotype was counted between two and nine times. V gene TRBV10-3 combines with J gene TRBJ1-1; D is ambiguous. Germline-derived CDR1 and CDR2 are ENHRY and SYGVKD. The length of the CDR3 is 14 residues. With 10 bases removed from V and 0 bases from J, the gap between germline ends came to 15 bases. This chain's CDR3 is CATTSSWMNTEAFF. CDR3 DNA sequence: TGTGCCACCACCTCAAGTTGGATGAACACTGAAGCTTTCTTT.

The chain carries TRBV6-6 and TRBJ2-7, with 8 bases fitting TRBD1. Germline loops: CDR1 MNHNY, CDR2 SVGAGI (reference sequence). The trim removed 2 bases at V and 0 bases at J, leaving 3 bases unmatched. CDR3 length: 15 residues. The CDR3 sequence: CASSYRTGSSYEQYF. The CDR3 DNA is TGTGCCAGCAGTTACCGGACAGGGTCCTCCTACGAGCAGTACTTC.

This clonotype was seen more than once but under ten times. The chain employs TRBV20-1 and TRBJ1-1; D not resolved. The CDR3 runs 14 residues. V shed 6 bases and J shed 1 base, with 15 bases lying between them. Germline CDR1 is DFQATT and CDR2 is SNEGSKA (reference sequence). Here the CDR3 DNA reads TGCAGTGCCCCTAACCCCGGCCGGAACACTGAAGCTTTCTTT. The encoded protein is CSAPNPGRNTEAFF.

The sample holds many counts of this clonotype. J is TRBJ1-1 and V is TRBV7-9; 9 positions agree with TRBD1. With V trimmed by 5 bases and J by 4 bases, 2 bases remained unmatched. Germline CDR1 SEHNR, CDR2 FQNEAQ (reference sequence). The CDR3 has 13 residues. As DNA, the CDR3 is TGTGCCAGCAGCGCGGGACAGGGCACTGAAGCTTTCTTT. It is translated as CASSAGQGTEAFF.

As for this clonotype: Given the absence of the conserved phenylalanine or tryptophan at the CDR3 end, a read error is likely. The J gene is TRBJ1-6, the V gene TRBV25-1, with D unclear. CDR3 size: 13 residues. Looked up from germline, CDR1 is MGHDK and CDR2 is SYGVNS. The V end was cut by 2 bases, the J end by 5 bases, with 4 bases between. CDR3 DNA: TGTGCCAGCAGTGAAGATAATAATTCACCCCTCCACTCT. Translating gives CASSEDNNSPLHS.

This clonotype was counted a few times. This chain links TRBV10-3 with TRBJ2-2; maybe TRBD2 (7 bases). The CDR3 has 17 residues. V gave up 0 bases and J gave up 5 bases, with 16 bases separating them. CDR1 ENHRY and CDR2 SYGVKD come from the germline V gene. CDR3 in amino acids: CAISESGRGALTGELFF. CDR3 sequence (DNA): TGTGCCATCAGTGAGTCGGGCCGGGGGGCACTAACCGGGGAGCTGTTTTTT.

This clonotype has ten or more counts. The chain uses TRBV2 and TRBJ2-2, with D unclear. The V gene's germline CDR1 is SNHLY and CDR2 FYNNEI. This CDR3 is built from 14 residues. V gave up 2 bases and J gave up 2 bases, with 6 bases separating them. The CDR3 bases are TGTGCCAGCAGTGAACGACCAAACACCGGGGAGCTGTTTTTT. The encoded protein is CASSERPNTGELFF.

This clonotype was seen a few times. V usage is TRBV5-5 and J usage is TRBJ1-6; no definite D call. CDR1 and CDR2 from the germline V gene are SGHKS and YYEKEE (reference sequence). V was cut by 1 base and J by 13 bases, with 18 bases left in between. The CDR3 covers 15 residues. CDR3 DNA: TGTGCCAGCAGCTTGTCCTCCCTACCAACGGAGCCCCTCCACTTT. This encodes CASSLSSLPTEPLHF.

This clonotype showed up many times. The genes are TRBV6-5 and TRBJ1-1, with no clear D. This CDR3 has 11 amino acids. Trimming pared 6 bases from V and 7 bases from J, leaving 9 bases between. Germline V gene sequence: CDR1 MNHEY, CDR2 SVGAGI. As DNA, the CDR3 is TGTGCCAGCAGCCCGCGGGATGAAGCTTTCTTT. Translating it yields CASSPRDEAFF.

The table lists this clonotype with a few counts. The chain uses TRBV7-8 and TRBJ1-1; D is uncertain. With 4 bases removed from V and 1 base from J, the gap between germline ends came to 16 bases. The length of the CDR3 is 16 residues. The germline CDR1 and CDR2 sequences are SGHVS and FQNEAQ. DNA for the CDR3: TGTGCCAGCAGCTCTGGATTTGGCATATGGAACACTGAAGCTTTCTTT. Protein: CASSSGFGIWNTEAFF.

This clonotype was recorded at least ten times. The chain joins TRBV27 to TRBJ2-7; D unresolved. Germline CDR1 and CDR2: MNHEY and SMNVEV (reference sequence). The V end lost 2 bases, the J end lost 6 bases, and 8 bases lay between the germline ends. This CDR3 spans 12 amino acids. CDR3 bases: TGTGCCAGCAGTTTAGGATTCGGCGAGCAGTACTTC. Translation gives CASSLGFGEQYF.

At least ten counts were recorded for this clonotype. The DNA of the CDR3 is TGTGCCAGCAGTCCGCAAGGGCCAGGGGGCTACACCTTC. Its protein product is CASSPQGPGGYTF. The rearrangement uses TRBV6-1 and TRBJ1-2, with TRBD1 as a possible D gene (5 bases). Trimming took off 5 bases at V and 8 bases at J, with 15 bases between the two ends. The CDR3 runs to 13 residues. From germline, CDR1 is MNHNS and CDR2 SASEGT.

In its sample, this clonotype was seen a few times. Written as DNA, the CDR3 is TGTGCCAGCAGCGTGGACAGTTGGAACACCGGGGAGCTGTTTTTT. It encodes CASSVDSWNTGELFF. V usage is TRBV9 and J usage is TRBJ2-2; a weak D match, TRBD1 (6 bases). Trimming shortened V by 2 bases and J by 1 base, and 9 bases separated the two germline ends. The CDR3 consists of 15 residues. Germline V gives CDR1 SGDLS, CDR2 YYNGEE.

The V call is TRBV6-1, the J call TRBJ1-3, with D uncertain. Germline values: CDR1 MNHNS, CDR2 SASEGT. Trimming removed 8 bases at V and 1 base at J, with 6 bases between. This CDR3 spans 12 amino acids. CDR3 residues: CASRTSGNTIYF. CDR3 bases: TGTGCCAGCCGAACTTCTGGAAACACCATATATTTT.

In this sample, this clonotype turned up a few times. The gene calls are TRBV5-1 and TRBJ2-1; 13 bases map to TRBD2. Per the germline V gene, CDR1 is SGHRS and CDR2 is YFSETQ. The CDR3 runs 18 residues. Trimming at V came to 4 bases and at J to 0 bases, leaving 7 bases not matched to a gene. CDR3 residues: CASSRTSGSVSSYNEQFF. As DNA, the CDR3 is TGCGCCAGCAGCCGGACTAGCGGGAGTGTGAGCTCCTACAATGAGCAGTTCTTC.

Concerning this clonotype itself: A much more abundant neighbour one base away suggests this may be a read error. V gene TRBV10-2 combines with J gene TRBJ1-2; no firm D call. From germline, CDR1 is WSHSY and CDR2 SAAADI. CDR3 length: 13 amino acids. CDR3 DNA sequence: TGCGTCAGCAGATCACTTAGCTCGGAAGGCTACACCTTC. It encodes CVSRSLSSEGYTF.

This chain connects TRBV3-1 to TRBJ2-2; D is possibly TRBD2 (6 bases). Germline CDR1 and CDR2: LGHDT and YNNKEL (reference sequence). V lost 0 bases and J lost 9, with 14 bases in between. The CDR3 contains 15 residues. The CDR3 sequence: CASSQDPGEARELFF. The CDR3 region has the DNA TGTGCCAGCAGCCAAGATCCCGGGGAGGCTCGGGAGCTGTTTTTT.

This clonotype turned up a few times. V gene TRBV20-1 combines with J gene TRBJ1-5; 8 bases agree with TRBD1. The V and J ends lost 4 bases and 3 bases, in that order; junction bases with no gene match: 8. The germline V gene has CDR1 DFQATT and CDR2 SNEGSKA (reference sequence). CDR3 size: 15 residues. The CDR3 loop reads CSANSGTGNNQPQHF. CDR3 bases: TGCAGTGCTAACTCCGGGACAGGAAACAATCAGCCCCAGCATTTT.